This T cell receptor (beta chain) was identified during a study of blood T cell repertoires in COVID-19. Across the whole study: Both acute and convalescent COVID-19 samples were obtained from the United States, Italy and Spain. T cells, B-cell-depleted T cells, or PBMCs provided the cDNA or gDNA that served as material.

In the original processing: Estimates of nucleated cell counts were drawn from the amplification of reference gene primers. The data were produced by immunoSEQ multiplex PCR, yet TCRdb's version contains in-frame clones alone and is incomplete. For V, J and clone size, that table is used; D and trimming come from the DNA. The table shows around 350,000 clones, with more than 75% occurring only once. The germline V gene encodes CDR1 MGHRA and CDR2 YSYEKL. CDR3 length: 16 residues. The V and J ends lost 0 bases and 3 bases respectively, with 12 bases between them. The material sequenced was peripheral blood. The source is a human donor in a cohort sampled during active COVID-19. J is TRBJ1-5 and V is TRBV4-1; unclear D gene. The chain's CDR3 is CASSQDSRGYNQPQHF. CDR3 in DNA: TGCGCCAGCAGCCAAGATTCCCGCGGATACAATCAGCCCCAGCATTTT.